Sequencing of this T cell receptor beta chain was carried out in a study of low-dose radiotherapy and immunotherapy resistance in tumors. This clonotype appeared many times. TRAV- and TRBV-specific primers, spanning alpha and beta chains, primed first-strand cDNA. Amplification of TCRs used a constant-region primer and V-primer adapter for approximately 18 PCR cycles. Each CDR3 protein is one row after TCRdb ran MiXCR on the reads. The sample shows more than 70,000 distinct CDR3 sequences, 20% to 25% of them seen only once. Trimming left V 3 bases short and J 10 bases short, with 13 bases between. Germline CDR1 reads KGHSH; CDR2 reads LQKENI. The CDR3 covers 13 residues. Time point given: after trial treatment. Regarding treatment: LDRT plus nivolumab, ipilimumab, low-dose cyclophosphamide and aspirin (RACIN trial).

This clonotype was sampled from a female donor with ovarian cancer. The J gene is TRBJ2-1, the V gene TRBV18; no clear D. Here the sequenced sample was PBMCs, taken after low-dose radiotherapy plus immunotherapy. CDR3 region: CASSPTNSPEQFF. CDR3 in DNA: TGTGCCAGCTCACCTACGAACAGCCCAGAGCAGTTCTTC. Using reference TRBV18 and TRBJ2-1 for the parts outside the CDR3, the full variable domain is NAGVMQNPRHLVRRRGQEARLRCSPMKGHSHVYWYRQLPEEGLKFMVYLQKENIIDESGMPKERFSAEFPKEGPSILRIQQVVRGDSAAYFCASSPTNSPEQFFGPGTRLTVL.